One sample yielded the 17 T cell receptor beta chains listed below, sequenced in a study of tissue T cells after allogeneic stem cell transplantation. The repertoire was sequenced with immunoSEQ multiplex PCR; TCRdb's copy has only in-frame clones and lacks some. This table has tens of thousands of clones, over 85% appearing once. The source material was blood, sampled before transplantation. These receptors were taken from a woman aged 35 to 70 who later had graft-versus-host disease after an allogeneic stem cell transplant.

This clone appeared a single time. This chain connects TRBV5-5 to TRBJ1-4; D ambiguous. Trimming shortened V by 0 bases and J by 5 bases, and 8 bases separated the two germline ends. CDR3 size: 14 residues. Germline V gene lookup returns CDR1 SGHKS and CDR2 YYEKEE (reference sequence). CDR3 in DNA: TGTGCCAGCAGCTTGGGGCAGCAGAATGAAAAACTGTTTTTT. It yields the protein CASSLGQQNEKLFF.

The CDR3 DNA reads as TGCGCCAGCAGCCAGGGGGCTAGCGCCGCACCGATCAACGAGCAGTACTTC. It encodes CASSQGASAAPINEQYF. The V and J genes are TRBV5-1 and TRBJ2-7, with TRBD1 matching 8 bases. In germline, CDR1 is SGHRS, CDR2 YFSETQ. V lost 4 bases, J lost 5 bases, and 17 bases stayed unmatched. The CDR3 loop spans 17 amino acids.

CDR3 region: CASSQELLNTGELFF. The CDR3 DNA sequence: TGTGCCAGCAGCCAAGAGCTCTTGAACACCGGGGAGCTGTTTTTT. The chain has TRBV4-2 and TRBJ2-2; no definite D call. With 0 bases removed from V and 1 base from J, the gap between germline ends came to 6 bases. This CDR3 region has 15 residues. Germline assignment: CDR1 LGHNA and CDR2 YNFKEQ.

The chain is built from TRBV10-3 and TRBJ1-3; TRBD1 matches at 9 bases. Germline loops: CDR1 ENHRY, CDR2 SYGVKD. The CDR3 covers 13 residues. V gave up 6 bases and J gave up 10 bases; unmatched junction bases: 7. In DNA form, the CDR3 reads TGTGCCATCAGGACGACAGGGGGAGAGACCATATATTTT. It translates to CAIRTTGGETIYF.

This clone was counted once. The chain employs TRBV4-1 and TRBJ1-1, with a tentative D call TRBD1 (6 bases). The germline gives CDR1 MGHRA, CDR2 YSYEKL. V was shortened by 2 bases and J by 2 bases, with 12 bases between the two germline ends. The CDR3 sequence is 15 residues long. The CDR3 bases are TGCGCCAGCAGCCAAACAGGGTTGTTTAACACTGAAGCTTTCTTT. This encodes CASSQTGLFNTEAFF.

The chain employs TRBV7-9 and TRBJ2-7; the match to TRBD1 covers 7 bases. The CDR3 consists of 16 residues. J was trimmed by 5 bases and V by 5 bases; bases with no gene match: 15. Germline V gene sequence: CDR1 SEHNR, CDR2 FQNEAQ (reference sequence). The CDR3 reads CASSLTNRGRVDEQYF. The CDR3 region has the DNA TGTGCCAGCAGCCTAACAAACAGGGGAAGGGTGGACGAGCAGTACTTC.

The rearrangement links TRBV6-5 to TRBJ1-5; unclear D gene. Germline V lookup: CDR1 MNHEY, CDR2 SVGAGI. The CDR3 sequence is 12 residues long. V was pared by 2 bases and J by 9 bases, with 8 bases between. Written as DNA, the CDR3 is TGTGCCAGCAGTTACCTACAAGGGCCCCAGCATTTT. Amino acid sequence: CASSYLQGPQHF.

This clone was detected only once. The CDR3 sequence: CASSINSRNTGELFF. The CDR3 DNA is TGTGCCAGTAGTATAAACAGCCGGAACACCGGGGAGCTGTTTTTT. The chain is built from TRBV19 and TRBJ2-2; D unclear. The V gene's germline CDR1 is LNHDA and CDR2 SQIVND (reference sequence). Between the trimmed V and J ends, which lost 2 bases and 1 base, there was a span of 8 bases. This CDR3 has 15 residues.

This chain uses TRBV7-2 with TRBJ2-1; D is ambiguous. The CDR3 has 11 amino acids. V shed 5 bases and J shed 10 bases, with 9 bases lying between them. From germline, CDR1 is SGHTA and CDR2 FQGNSA. CDR3 nucleotides: TGTGCCAGCAGCCCCCTACAAGAGCAGTTCTTC. Protein: CASSPLQEQFF.

This clone was counted once. The V and J genes are TRBV15 and TRBJ1-4; 7 positions match TRBD1. The length of the CDR3 is 15 residues. Trimming cost V 6 bases and J 4 bases; bases outside gene matches: 8. Germline CDR1 and CDR2: LNHNV and YYDKDF (reference sequence). The CDR3 sequence: CATSRGTAFNEKLFF. CDR3 coding DNA: TGTGCCACCAGTCGAGGGACAGCTTTTAATGAAAAACTGTTTTTT.

The rearrangement links TRBV28 to TRBJ2-7; no clear D gene. Trimming took off 8 bases at V and 1 base at J, with 12 bases between the two ends. The CDR3 covers 13 residues. Per the germline V gene, CDR1 is MDHEN and CDR2 is SYDVKM. CDR3 in DNA: TGTGCCAGCCAGACGAGTCCGTCCTACGAGCAGTACTTC. Translated: CASQTSPSYEQYF.

This clone was detected a few times. This rearrangement joins TRBV5-8 to TRBJ1-6; 7 positions match TRBD1. CDR1 and CDR2 (germline): SGHTS, YDEGEE. This CDR3 has 15 residues. V gave up 4 bases and J gave up 7 bases; unmatched junction bases: 8. CDR3 region: CASSPGQMRNSPLHF. For the CDR3, the DNA is TGTGCCAGCAGCCCGGGACAGATGAGAAATTCACCCCTCCACTTT. Looking up the rest from reference TRBV5-8 and TRBJ1-6 gives the full variable domain: EAGVTQSPTHLIKTRGQQATLRCSPISGHTSVYWYQQALGLGLQFLLWYDEGEERNRGNFPPRFSGRQFPNYSSELNVNALELEDSALYLCASSPGQMRNSPLHFGNGTRLTVT.

The rearrangement uses TRBV10-3 and TRBJ2-7; 9 bases are shared with TRBD1. Germline assignment: CDR1 ENHRY and CDR2 SYGVKD. This CDR3 is 15 amino acids long. The J segment lost 6 bases and the V segment lost 2 bases, leaving 8 bases of the junction unmatched. In DNA form, the CDR3 reads TGTGCCATCAGTGAGAACGACAGGGGGATGATCGAGCAGTACTTC. Translating it yields CAISENDRGMIEQYF.

V is TRBV6-5 and J is TRBJ2-5; 10 positions agree with TRBD1. The CDR3 extends over 15 amino acids. Germline lookup yields CDR1 MNHEY and CDR2 SVGAGI. Unmatched junction bases numbered 8, after V lost 5 bases and J lost 5 bases. The DNA for the CDR3 is TGTGCCAGCAGTCCTCGACAGGGGGCGGGCGAGACCCAGTACTTC. This encodes CASSPRQGAGETQYF.

In its sample, this clone was seen once. The rearrangement uses TRBV5-5 and TRBJ2-5; possibly TRBD1 for D (6 bases). The CDR3 covers 15 residues. Trimming removed 3 bases at V and 0 bases at J, with 12 bases between. Germline assignment: CDR1 SGHKS and CDR2 YYEKEE (reference sequence). In DNA form, the CDR3 reads TGTGCCAGCAGCTACCATAGGGGGTACCAAGAGACCCAGTACTTC. Translation: CASSYHRGYQETQYF.

This clone was detected once. The chain has TRBV4-3 and TRBJ2-7; D might be TRBD1 (6 bases). Germline lookup yields CDR1 LGHNA and CDR2 YSLEER. Trimming pared 0 bases from V and 3 bases from J, leaving 9 bases between. This CDR3 is built from 14 residues. CDR3 nucleotide sequence: TGCGCCAGCAGCCAAGAACAGGGAGTCTACGAGCAGTACTTC. Amino acid sequence: CASSQEQGVYEQYF.

This chain links TRBV7-2 with TRBJ2-1, with D perhaps TRBD2 (6 bases). The length of the CDR3 is 14 residues. Trimming removed 1 base from V and 8 bases from J, with 12 bases in between. Germline loops: CDR1 SGHTA, CDR2 FQGNSA. The CDR3 protein is CASSLGTSRDEQFF. In DNA, the CDR3 is TGTGCCAGCAGCTTAGGTACTAGCAGGGATGAGCAGTTCTTC.